A selection of T cell receptor beta chains follows, all from one sample in a study of cytomegalovirus exposure and HLA in healthy donors. Using immunoSEQ multiplex PCR, the repertoire was profiled, and TCRdb retains in-frame clones only, with some absent. The sample shows 150,000 to 200,000 clones, roughly 87% of them seen only once. Sequencing was carried out using PBMCs. These receptors all stem from a man in his fifties or sixties in good health and CMV-seropositive. Both conserved end residues are part of each CDR3. The order of the fields is CDR3 protein, CDR3 DNA, clone size, V gene, D gene, J gene. A D gene is named only where the DNA matches it firmly. Only part of the rows carry a size: once, few, many, or a class if the clone is expanded.

CASSRGGAEINTEAFF TGTGCCAGCAGCAGGGGGGGTGCAGAGATTAACACTGAAGCTTTCTTT - TRBV5-5 - TRBJ1-1
CASSLSGDQPQHF TGCGCCAGCAGCTTATCGGGGGATCAGCCCCAGCATTTT - TRBV5-1 - TRBJ1-5
CASSPRTSGHNEQFF TGTGCCAGCAGTCCGCGGACTAGCGGACACAATGAGCAGTTCTTC - TRBV6-6 TRBD2 TRBJ2-1
CASSQKRNSYEQYF TGTGCCAGCAGCCAAAAGCGGAACTCCTACGAGCAGTACTTC - TRBV4-2 - TRBJ2-7
CASRLAPGSGNEQYF TGTGCCAGCAGACTGGCCCCGGGGAGCGGCAACGAGCAGTACTTC - TRBV5-4 - TRBJ2-7
CASSEKDRGNIQYF TGTGCCAGCAGTGAAAAGGACAGGGGAAACATTCAGTACTTC - TRBV6-1 TRBD1 TRBJ2-4
CASRQLDTQYF TGTGCCAGCAGACAGCTGGATACGCAGTATTTT - TRBV2 - TRBJ2-3
CASSLGLQPQHF TGTGCCAGCAGTTTAGGGCTTCAGCCCCAGCATTTT few TRBV28 - TRBJ1-5
CASSTPTGSETQYF TGTGCCAGCAGCACCCCGACAGGGTCGGAGACCCAGTACTTC - TRBV7-6 TRBD1 TRBJ2-5
CAISSTGAPGANVLTF TGTGCCATCAGTAGCACAGGGGCTCCTGGGGCCAACGTCCTGACTTTC - TRBV10-3 TRBD1 TRBJ2-6